Listed here are 13 T cell receptor beta chains from one sample, sequenced in a study of T cell repertoires in cytomegalovirus infection. One entry per CDR3 protein, called by TCRdb with MiXCR from the reads. The repertoire has about 360,000 distinct CDR3 sequences, roughly 18% of them found once; the top ten carry 7.5% to 9%. The sequenced sample consisted of PBMCs. These receptors all stem from a human donor in good health (CMV status not recorded). Some clones in this sample may be carry-over from other donors' samples.

The V and J genes are TRBV9 and TRBJ2-3, with 8 bases that match TRBD2. This CDR3 has 13 residues. Germline V gives CDR1 SGDLS, CDR2 YYNGEE. The V gene end was trimmed by 3 bases and the J gene end by 9 bases; junction bases not matched to a gene: 6. CDR3 amino acids: CASSARTSGTQYF. The DNA for the CDR3 is TGTGCCAGCAGCGCCCGAACTAGCGGCACGCAGTATTTT.

In its sample, this clonotype was seen a few times. The chain recombines TRBV20-1 with TRBJ1-1, with D maybe TRBD1 (5 bases). V was trimmed by 3 bases and J by 11 bases, leaving 16 bases between them. Germline CDR1 DFQATT, CDR2 SNEGSKA (reference sequence). This CDR3 contains 12 residues. The CDR3 DNA reads as TGCAGTGCTAGGGTATGGGGGGGAAGCGCTTTCTTT. It specifies CSARVWGGSAFF.

This clonotype was counted only a few times. The DNA of the CDR3 is TGTGCCAGCAGCCAAGAGGAGTGGACGGGGGGGCCCCCAGATACGCAGTATTTT. Protein sequence: CASSQEEWTGGPPDTQYF. The chain combines TRBV4-2 with TRBJ2-3, with TRBD2 matching 8 bases. The CDR3 totals 18 residues. CDR1 is LGHNA, CDR2 YNFKEQ, per germline. Trimming cost V 0 bases and J 4 bases; bases outside gene matches: 12.

This chain links TRBV4-1 with TRBJ2-1; D is uncertain. Per germline, CDR1 MGHRA and CDR2 YSYEKL. Trimming shortened V by 6 bases and J by 4 bases, and 10 bases separated the two germline ends. The CDR3 is 13 residues long. CDR3 sequence: CASSGFVYNEQFF. The CDR3 bases are TGCGCCAGCAGTGGATTCGTTTACAATGAGCAGTTCTTC.

V and J are TRBV12-3 or TRBV12-4 and TRBJ2-5; D may be TRBD2 (5 bases). V dropped 6 bases and J dropped 2 bases, with 10 bases sitting between them. The CDR3 length is 13 residues. CDR3 nucleotide sequence: TGTGCCAGCAGAGAGACGGGACAAGAGACCCAGTACTTC. Translating gives CASRETGQETQYF.

This clonotype was picked up a small number of times. The V gene is TRBV5-1, the J gene TRBJ1-2; D may be TRBD1 (5 bases). Germline assignment: CDR1 SGHRS and CDR2 YFSETQ. Trimming took 1 base from V and 1 from J, leaving 23 bases between them. There are 19 residues in the CDR3. CDR3 protein: CASSLSLWRRQSHNYGYTF. CDR3 DNA: TGCGCCAGCAGCTTGTCGCTTTGGCGGCGACAGTCTCATAACTATGGCTACACCTTC.

V usage is TRBV4-1 and J usage is TRBJ2-3; 8 bases agree with TRBD1. Germline V CDR1 and CDR2: MGHRA, YSYEKL. This CDR3 is 15 amino acids long. J lost 1 base, V lost 4 bases, and 4 bases had no gene match. This CDR3 reads CASSRQGPGTDTQYF. In DNA form, the CDR3 reads TGCGCCAGCAGCCGACAGGGGCCGGGCACAGATACGCAGTATTTT.

This rearrangement joins TRBV2 to TRBJ2-1, with 7 bases fitting TRBD1. Germline CDR1 and CDR2: SNHLY and FYNNEI. CDR3 size: 15 residues. V shed 8 bases, J shed 4 bases, and the junction held 11 bases outside the gene matches. The CDR3 region has the DNA TGTGCCAGCTGGGGACCCTTCAGGGGGTACAATGAGCAGTTCTTC. This sequence encodes CASWGPFRGYNEQFF.

The V call is TRBV11-2, the J call TRBJ2-7; possible D gene TRBD1, 7 bases. Trimming removed 7 bases from V and 5 bases from J, with 18 bases in between. CDR1 is SGHAT, CDR2 FQNNGV, per germline. This CDR3 has 14 amino acids. The DNA of the CDR3 is TGTGCCAGCACCATCCAGGGGGGTCTTAACGAGCAGTACTTC. It translates to CASTIQGGLNEQYF.

At least ten counts were recorded for this clonotype. The V and J genes are TRBV7-9 and TRBJ2-2; D may be TRBD1 (6 bases). V was clipped by 1 base and J by 2 bases, with 11 bases between them. Germline V lookup: CDR1 SEHNR, CDR2 FQNEAQ (reference sequence). This CDR3 has 16 amino acids. CDR3 sequence reads: CASSLVPGVNTGELFF. The CDR3 coding sequence is TGTGCCAGCAGCTTAGTTCCAGGGGTCAACACCGGGGAGCTGTTTTTT.

This clonotype was found a few times. This chain links TRBV20-1 with TRBJ2-5; D is uncertain. The ends were cut back, 2 bases at V and 5 bases at J, with 9 bases in the middle. From germline, CDR1 is DFQATT and CDR2 SNEGSKA (reference sequence). The CDR3 has 12 amino acids. The CDR3 reads CSARWVRETQYF. Here the CDR3 DNA reads TGCAGTGCTAGATGGGTCCGGGAGACCCAGTACTTC.

The chain combines TRBV7-9 with TRBJ1-6; D is perhaps TRBD1 (5 bases). The CDR3 runs 15 residues. The germline V gene has CDR1 SEHNR and CDR2 FQNEAQ (reference sequence). Trimming took off 3 bases at V and 8 bases at J, with 14 bases between the two ends. Here the CDR3 DNA reads TGTGCCAGCAGCTTGGGGGACCACCGGGATTCACCCCTCCACTTT. Translation gives CASSLGDHRDSPLHF.

This clonotype appeared many times. The V gene is TRBV7-6, the J gene TRBJ1-3; tentative D call: TRBD1 (6 bases). V was cut by 5 bases and J by 2 bases, with 16 bases left in between. CDR1 and CDR2 from the germline V gene are SGHVS and FNYEAQ. The CDR3 totals 16 residues. DNA for the CDR3: TGTGCCAGCAGCCAGAACACAGGGTCAACTGGAAACACCATATATTTT. Translated: CASSQNTGSTGNTIYF.